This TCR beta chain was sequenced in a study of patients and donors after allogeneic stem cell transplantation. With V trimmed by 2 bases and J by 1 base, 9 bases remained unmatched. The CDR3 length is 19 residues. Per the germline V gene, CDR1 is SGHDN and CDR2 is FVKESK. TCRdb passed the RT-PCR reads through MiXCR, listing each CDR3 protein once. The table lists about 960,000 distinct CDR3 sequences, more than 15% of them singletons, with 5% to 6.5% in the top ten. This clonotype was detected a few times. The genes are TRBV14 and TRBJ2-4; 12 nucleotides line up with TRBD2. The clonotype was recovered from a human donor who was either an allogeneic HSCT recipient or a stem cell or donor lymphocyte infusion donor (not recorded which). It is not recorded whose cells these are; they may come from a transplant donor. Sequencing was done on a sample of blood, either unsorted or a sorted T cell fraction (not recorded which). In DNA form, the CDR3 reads TGTGCCAGCAGCCAAAGTCGCCCTAGCGGGAGGGCCGCCAAAAACATTCAGTACTTC. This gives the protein CASSQSRPSGRAAKNIQYF.